This T cell receptor beta chain was captured in a study of blood T cells in healthy people across ages. A second PCR, run for about 7 to 11 cycles, used a sample-barcoded 5' primer plus a J-beta primer mix. All cDNA molecules were each tagged by a template-switch adaptor with 12 random nucleotides. TCRdb passed the 5' RACE reads through MiXCR, listing each CDR3 protein once. The sample contains approximately 670,000 distinct CDR3 sequences, 40% to 45% of which appear only once. The study's findings and limits: Calculation of diversity from one million T cells yielded estimates considered to be underestimates.

This CDR3 region has 17 residues. Germline assignment: CDR1 KGHSH and CDR2 LQKENI. Trimming left V 3 bases short and J 0 bases short, with 12 bases between. A few counts support this clonotype. Its antigen is not known. Healthy Caucasians from Russia aged roughly 6 to 90 served as donors. RNA extraction gave at least 5.5 micrograms of total RNA per sample. Material: blood. This chain uses TRBV18 with TRBJ2-6; D is undetermined. The clonotype comes from a man older than 75 in good health. The CDR3: CASSPQRADSGANVLTF. In DNA, the CDR3 is TGTGCCAGCTCACCGCAAAGGGCCGACTCTGGGGCCAACGTCCTGACTTTC.